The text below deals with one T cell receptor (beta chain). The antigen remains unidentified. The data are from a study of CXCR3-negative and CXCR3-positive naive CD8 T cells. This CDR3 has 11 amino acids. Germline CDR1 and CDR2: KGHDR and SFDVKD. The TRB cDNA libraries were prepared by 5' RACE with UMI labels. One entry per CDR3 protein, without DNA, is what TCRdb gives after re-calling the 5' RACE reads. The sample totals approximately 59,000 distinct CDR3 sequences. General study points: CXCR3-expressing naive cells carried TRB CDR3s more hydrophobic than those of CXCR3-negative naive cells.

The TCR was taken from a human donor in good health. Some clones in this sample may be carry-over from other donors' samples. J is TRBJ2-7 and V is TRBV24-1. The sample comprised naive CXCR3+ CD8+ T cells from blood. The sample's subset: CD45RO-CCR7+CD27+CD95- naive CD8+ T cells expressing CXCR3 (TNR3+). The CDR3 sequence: CATSDTYEQYF.